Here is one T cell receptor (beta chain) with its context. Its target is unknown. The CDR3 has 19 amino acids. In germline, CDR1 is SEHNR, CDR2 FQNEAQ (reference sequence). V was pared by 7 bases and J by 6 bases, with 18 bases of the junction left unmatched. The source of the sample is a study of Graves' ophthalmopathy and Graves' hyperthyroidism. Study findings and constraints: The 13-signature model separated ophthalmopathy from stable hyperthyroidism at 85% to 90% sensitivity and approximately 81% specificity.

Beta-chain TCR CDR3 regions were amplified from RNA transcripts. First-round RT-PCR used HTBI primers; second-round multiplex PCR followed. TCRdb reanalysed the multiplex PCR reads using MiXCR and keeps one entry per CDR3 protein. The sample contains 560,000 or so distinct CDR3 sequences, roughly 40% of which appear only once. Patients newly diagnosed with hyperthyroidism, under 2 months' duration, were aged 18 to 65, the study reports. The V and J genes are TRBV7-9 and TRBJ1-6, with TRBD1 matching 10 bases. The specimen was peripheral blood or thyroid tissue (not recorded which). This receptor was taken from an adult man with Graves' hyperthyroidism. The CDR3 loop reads CASKPDRGTGDLSNSPLHF. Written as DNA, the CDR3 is TGTGCCAGCAAACCAGACCGAGGGACAGGGGATTTATCTAATTCACCCCTCCACTTT.